Sequencing of this TCR beta chain was carried out in a study of graft-versus-host responses after intestinal transplantation. Study-level findings and limits: The marrow of recipients harbored GvH clones, and ileum or blood showed some of them first.

A word on this clone: Its antigen is undetermined.

This table comes from immunoSEQ multiplex PCR, and its TCRdb copy is limited to in-frame clones, with some not included. The table has 140,000 or so clones, 80% to 95% seen once; the top ten hold around 0.2%. The germline V and J ends were trimmed by 10 bases and 2 bases, with 16 bases remaining between them. Looked up from germline, CDR1 is LNHDA and CDR2 is SQIVND (reference sequence). The CDR3 spans 14 residues. The genes are TRBV19 and TRBJ2-3; perhaps TRBD2 as D (6 bases). This receptor was identified in a human donor who received an intestinal transplant. The sequencing here drew on unstimulated CD4+ T cells sorted from spleen or lymph node cells, taken before intestinal transplant. The CDR3 loop reads CATKGTSVTDTQYF. The CDR3 nucleotides are TGTGCCACTAAGGGGACTTCTGTCACAGATACGCAGTATTTT. Variable domain in full (rest from reference TRBV19 and TRBJ2-3): DGGITQSPKYLFRKEGQNVTLSCEQNLNHDAMYWYRQDPGQGLRLIYYSQIVNDFQKGDIAEGYSVSREKKESFPLTVTSAQKNPTAFYLCATKGTSVTDTQYFGPGTRLTVL.